The next 10 T cell receptor beta chains were all read from a single sample in a study of blood T cells in healthy people across ages. A sample-barcoded 5' primer and a J-beta primer mix were used in a second PCR of roughly 6 to 12 cycles. One entry per CDR3 protein, called by TCRdb with MiXCR from the 5' RACE reads. The table shows just under 900,000 distinct CDR3 sequences, with under 30% occurring only once. Specimen: blood. The receptor source for this set is a woman older than 75 in good health.

This clonotype was counted a single time. Just one base apart from a much larger clone, this may be a read error. This chain links TRBV5-5 with TRBJ1-2; D may be TRBD1 (5 bases). Per the germline V gene, CDR1 is SGHKS and CDR2 is YYEKEE (reference sequence). CDR3 length: 15 residues. Between the trimmed V and J ends, which lost 2 bases and 1 base, there was a span of 12 bases. For the CDR3, the DNA is TGTGCCAGCAGCTTCAGTCAGGGCGGTAACTATGGCTACACCTTC. As protein: CASSFSQGGNYGYTF.

Many counts were recorded for this clonotype. The chain combines TRBV20-1 with TRBJ1-5, with a possible D match to TRBD1 (5 bases). V dropped 2 bases and J dropped 2 bases, with 16 bases sitting between them. This CDR3 is 16 amino acids long. Germline-derived CDR1 and CDR2 are DFQATT and SNEGSKA (reference sequence). In DNA, the CDR3 is TGCAGTGCTAGACGATACCGGGACGGGGGCAATCAGCCCCAGCATTTT. This sequence encodes CSARRYRDGGNQPQHF.

This rearrangement joins TRBV7-9 to TRBJ1-1; D not certain. The V end was cut by 0 bases, the J end by 10 bases, with 9 bases between. The CDR3 extends over 12 amino acids. The germline V gene has CDR1 SEHNR and CDR2 FQNEAQ (reference sequence). CDR3 amino acids: CASSLAGNRAFF. The CDR3 DNA reads TGTGCCAGCAGCTTAGCGGGAAATCGAGCTTTCTTT.

This chain's CDR3 is CASSVTGVGTGELFF. As DNA, the CDR3 is TGTGCCAGCAGTGTCACAGGGGTGGGCACCGGGGAGCTGTTTTTT. The rearrangement links TRBV6-1 to TRBJ2-2; 7 nucleotides agree with TRBD1. J was trimmed by 4 bases and V by 4 bases; bases with no gene match: 6. CDR1 and CDR2 (germline): MNHNS, SASEGT. The CDR3 is 15 residues long.

This clonotype has a count of ten or more. An end of the junction differs from the germline gene, which may be a read error. The V and J genes are TRBV5-5 and TRBJ1-1, with 7 bases that match TRBD1. Germline lookup yields CDR1 SGHKS and CDR2 YYEKEE (reference sequence). This CDR3 contains 15 residues. CDR3 sequence (DNA): TGTGTCAGCAGTTCTCGGACAGGATTGAACACTGAAGCTTTCTTT. Encoded protein: CVSSSRTGLNTEAFF.

This clonotype turned up a few times. The chain is built from TRBV7-2 and TRBJ2-2, with D unresolved. Germline CDR1 SGHTA, CDR2 FQGNSA. The CDR3 length is 15 residues. V lost 3 bases, J lost 0 bases, and 8 bases lay in between. The CDR3 coding sequence is TGTGCCAGCAGCTTGCGGTCCGCGAACACCGGGGAGCTGTTTTTT. This gives the protein CASSLRSANTGELFF.

The chain combines TRBV7-2 with TRBJ2-7, with D possibly being TRBD1 or TRBD2 (5 bases each). Judging by the DNA end, TRBJ2-4 fits better; the J call may be wrong. Germline CDR1 reads SGHTA; CDR2 reads FQGNSA. This CDR3 region has 14 residues. CDR3 sequence reads: CASSPSPGTDIQYF. DNA of the CDR3: TGTGCCAGCAGCCCCTCCCCGGGGACGGACATTCAGTACTTC.

This clonotype was counted between two and nine times. This chain joins TRBV7-2 and TRBJ2-2, with D perhaps TRBD1 or TRBD2 (7 bases each). Germline V CDR1 and CDR2: SGHTA, FQGNSA. V lost 6 bases, J lost 7 bases, and 21 bases lay in between. The CDR3 is made up of 16 amino acids. CDR3 sequence reads: CASSSLGRGLGGELFF. CDR3 in DNA: TGTGCCAGCAGTTCGTTAGGGAGGGGGCTAGGCGGGGAGCTGTTTTTT.

This clonotype occurred a few times. Its ends do not fully match the called genes, so a read error is possible. The V gene is TRBV6-1, the J gene TRBJ1-6; D gene unclear. Germline V gene lookup returns CDR1 MNHNS and CDR2 SASEGT. The CDR3 sequence is 15 residues long. CDR3 DNA sequence: TGTGCCAGCAGTGAAGTGGGCTCCTATAATTCACCCCCCCACTTT. Amino acid sequence: CASSEVGSYNSPPHF.

The chain couples TRBV5-6 to TRBJ1-5; 7 bases are a match to TRBD1. The trim removed 4 bases at V and 5 bases at J, leaving 9 bases unmatched. Per germline, CDR1 SGHDT and CDR2 YYEEEE. CDR3 length: 15 residues. CDR3 amino acids: CASSGRARGDQPQHF. For the CDR3, the DNA is TGTGCCAGCAGCGGTCGGGCCAGGGGGGATCAGCCCCAGCATTTT. Filled out from reference TRBV5-6 and TRBJ1-5, the complete variable domain reads DAGVTQSPTHLIKTRGQQVTLRCSPKSGHDTVSWYQQALGQGPQFIFQYYEEEERQRGNFPDRFSGHQFPNYSSELNVNALLLGDSALYLCASSGRARGDQPQHFGDGTRLSIL.